The 5 T cell receptor beta chains in this list originate from one sample, sequenced in a study of CD4 T cells in relation to SARS-CoV-2 and coronaviruses. Repertoires were generated with immunoSEQ multiplex PCR, while TCRdb's copy carries only in-frame clones and drops some. Of about 27,000 clones listed, approximately 73% are singletons. Unexposed donor CD4+ T cells date from about 2011-2018, before the COVID-19 pandemic. After about 11 days of culture, CD4+ T cells were isolated. Their recognized antigens are unknown. The sequenced sample consisted of CD4+ T cells from PBMCs, cultured in vitro. Source of these receptors: a human donor in good health.

The chain carries TRBV21-1 and TRBJ2-2; no DNA check was done on the table's D call, TRBD1. TRBV21-1 corresponds to a pseudogene. This CDR3 has 14 amino acids. CDR3 region: CASNYDRGPGELFF. CDR3 nucleotide sequence: TGTGCCAGCAATTATGACAGGGGCCCCGGGGAGCTGTTTTTT.

The chain joins TRBV4-3 to TRBJ1-2; D not resolved. The germline V gene encodes CDR1 LGHNA and CDR2 YSLEER. The V and J ends lost 0 bases and 4 bases respectively, with 15 bases between them. This CDR3 region has 16 residues. CDR3: CASSQDLNTAFYGYTF. The CDR3 DNA is TGCGCCAGCAGCCAAGATCTTAATACAGCGTTCTATGGCTACACCTTC.

The chain recombines TRBV9 with TRBJ2-7; maybe TRBD2 (5 bases). The CDR3 runs to 15 residues. Per the germline V gene, CDR1 is SGDLS and CDR2 is YYNGEE. Deletions cut 4 bases from V and 3 bases from J, with 17 bases between. The CDR3 region has the DNA TGTGCCAGCAGCCTCGGACTCCTGCCCCACTACGAGCAGTACTTC. Its translation: CASSLGLLPHYEQYF.

This chain links TRBV30 with TRBJ2-7, with 7 bases identical to TRBD2. Germline CDR1 and CDR2: GTSNPN and SVGIG (reference sequence). The CDR3 loop spans 13 amino acids. V lost 6 bases, J lost 4 bases, and 9 bases stayed unmatched. The CDR3 here is CACLSGLGYEQYF. CDR3 DNA sequence: TGTGCCTGTCTTAGTGGACTAGGATACGAGCAGTACTTC.

The rearrangement uses TRBV4-3 and TRBJ2-1; D remains ambiguous. Looked up from germline, CDR1 is LGHNA and CDR2 is YSLEER. The germline V and J ends were trimmed by 0 bases and 0 bases, with 12 bases remaining between them. This CDR3 comprises 17 residues. The CDR3 sequence is CASSQDLKGSSYNEQFF. DNA of the CDR3: TGCGCCAGCAGCCAAGATCTGAAGGGCAGCTCCTACAATGAGCAGTTCTTC.